This T cell receptor (beta chain) was retrieved from a study of blood T cell repertoires in COVID-19. Study-level background: There were acute and convalescent COVID-19 samples, and they came from the United States, Italy and Spain. The cDNA or gDNA used as material had been derived from T cells, B-cell-depleted T cells, or PBMCs.

There are 16 residues in the CDR3. V shed 1 base and J shed 1 base, with 11 bases lying between them. CDR1 is SGHVS and CDR2 is FNYEAQ in the germline V gene. The authors' processing: Reference gene primer amplification gave nucleated cell count estimates. This table comes from immunoSEQ multiplex PCR, and its TCRdb copy is limited to in-frame clones, with some not included. The V and J calls and clone size were taken over from that table, and D and trimming were inferred from the DNA. The sample contains 70,000 to 90,000 clones, roughly 88% of which appear only once. The TCR sequence derives from a man over 45 with active COVID-19. Source material: peripheral blood. The chain recombines TRBV7-6 with TRBJ1-5, with D possibly being TRBD1 (5 bases). The CDR3 protein is CASSLGQGRSNQPQHF. In DNA form, the CDR3 reads TGTGCCAGCAGCTTAGGGCAGGGTCGGAGCAATCAGCCCCAGCATTTT.